Below, 31 T cell receptor beta chains from the same sample are listed, as sequenced in a study of T-cell reconstitution after alpha-beta-depleted transplantation in children. Preparation of the TCRbeta library was carried out with unique molecular identifiers. TCRdb re-derived calls from the PCR reads in MiXCR, one entry per CDR3 protein. The sample consists of approximately 47,000 distinct CDR3 sequences, around half of them appearing once. This material consisted of peripheral blood, taken before TCRalphabeta/CD19-depleted stem cell transplant. The receptor source for this set is a boy under two years old with SCID, due to receive a stem cell transplant.

This clonotype has only one observation. This chain links TRBV4-2 with TRBJ2-3; 7 bases fit TRBD1. The CDR3 contains 15 residues. From germline, CDR1 is LGHNA and CDR2 YNFKEQ. The trim removed 3 bases at V and 2 bases at J, leaving 5 bases unmatched. The CDR3 coding sequence is TGTGCCAGCAGCCAGGATGACAGGGCCACAGATACGCAGTATTTT. Its protein product is CASSQDDRATDTQYF.

The chain joins TRBV6-6 to TRBJ1-5, with 8 bases fitting TRBD1. Per the germline V gene, CDR1 is MNHNY and CDR2 is SVGAGI (reference sequence). The V and J ends lost 7 bases and 2 bases, in that order; junction bases with no gene match: 1. This CDR3 is 13 amino acids long. This CDR3 reads CASKGQGNQPQHF. Written as DNA, the CDR3 is TGTGCCAGCAAGGGACAGGGCAATCAGCCCCAGCATTTT.

As to this clonotype: With a much larger clone just one base away, this may be a read error. The rearrangement joins TRBV4-2 to TRBJ2-2, with TRBD1 matching 10 bases. Germline CDR1 is LGHNA and CDR2 is YNFKEQ. The CDR3 length is 16 residues. The CDR3 sequence is CASSHRGQGNTVELFF. DNA for the CDR3: TGTGCCAGCAGCCATAGGGGACAGGGGAACACCGTGGAGCTGTTTTTT.

This clonotype came up many times. The chain recombines TRBV12-3 or TRBV12-4 with TRBJ1-2; the D gene is possibly TRBD1 (5 bases). V was shortened by 6 bases and J by 1 base, with 12 bases between the two germline ends. The CDR3 totals 14 residues. For the CDR3, the DNA is TGTGCCAGCAGGGGACCCGGGAATAACTATGGCTACACCTTC. It codes for CASRGPGNNYGYTF.

V gene TRBV7-2 combines with J gene TRBJ1-5; D might be TRBD1 (5 bases). Per germline, CDR1 SGHTA and CDR2 FQGNSA. Trimming stripped 5 bases from V and 0 bases from J, with 11 bases between. This CDR3 is 15 amino acids long. The CDR3 DNA is TGTGCCAGCAGCCCAGAGGGGCCTAGCAATCAGCCCCAGCATTTT. Protein sequence: CASSPEGPSNQPQHF. Complete variable domain (other parts from reference TRBV7-2 and TRBJ1-5): GAGVSQSPSNKVTEKGKDVELRCDPISGHTALYWYRQSLGQGLEFLIYFQGNSAPDKSGLPSDRFSAERTGGSVSTLTIQRTQQEDSAVYLCASSPEGPSNQPQHFGDGTRLSIL.

The chain combines TRBV6-2 or TRBV6-3 with TRBJ1-5; D unclear. The CDR3 contains 14 residues. CDR1 MNHEY and CDR2 SVGEGT come from the germline V gene. Trimming cost V 0 bases and J 6 bases, with 9 bases left between them. As DNA, the CDR3 is TGTGCCAGCAGTTACTCCAGTTTTGGTCAGCCCCAGCATTTT. This sequence encodes CASSYSSFGQPQHF.

This rearrangement joins TRBV11-2 to TRBJ2-3; D is undetermined. V dropped 4 bases and J dropped 3 bases, with 8 bases sitting between them. Germline lookup yields CDR1 SGHAT and CDR2 FQNNGV. The CDR3 sequence is 13 residues long. CDR3 residues: CASSSQQTDTQYF. The CDR3 DNA sequence: TGTGCCAGCAGCTCCCAGCAGACAGATACGCAGTATTTT.

This chain joins TRBV12-3 or TRBV12-4 and TRBJ2-7, with 13 bases aligning to TRBD2. J lost 4 bases, V lost 4 bases, and 4 bases had no gene match. The CDR3 spans 15 residues. The CDR3 nucleotides are TGTGCCAGCAGTTCGGGACTAGCGGGGTGGTACGAGCAGTACTTC. Its protein product is CASSSGLAGWYEQYF.

The chain couples TRBV27 to TRBJ1-6; 7 nucleotides line up with TRBD1. The germline V gene has CDR1 MNHEY and CDR2 SMNVEV (reference sequence). This CDR3 spans 13 amino acids. The V segment lost 6 bases and the J segment 9 bases; nucleotides outside the gene matches: 5. The CDR3 loop is CASRRQGGSPLHF. CDR3 coding DNA: TGTGCCAGCAGGCGGCAGGGGGGTTCACCCCTCCACTTT.

Remarks on this clonotype: A read error may produce the germline difference seen at one junction end. This chain uses TRBV7-9 with TRBJ1-1; weak D call: TRBD1 (6 bases). The CDR3 runs 13 residues. Per the germline V gene, CDR1 is SEHNR and CDR2 is FQNEAQ (reference sequence). The CDR3 region has the DNA TGTGCCAGCAGCTTGAACCGGGACACCGAAGCTTTCTTT. This encodes CASSLNRDTEAFF.

The chain links TRBV18 to TRBJ2-1; D ambiguous. V lost 3 bases to trimming and J lost 0 bases, with 12 bases between them. The CDR3 extends over 16 amino acids. The germline V gene has CDR1 KGHSH and CDR2 LQKENI. Written as DNA, the CDR3 is TGTGCCAGCTCACCGACGGGCCCAGGCTCCTACAATGAGCAGTTCTTC. Translation gives CASSPTGPGSYNEQFF. The full variable domain, completed using reference TRBV18 and TRBJ2-1, is NAGVMQNPRHLVRRRGQEARLRCSPMKGHSHVYWYRQLPEEGLKFMVYLQKENIIDESGMPKERFSAEFPKEGPSILRIQQVVRGDSAAYFCASSPTGPGSYNEQFFGPGTRLTVL.

The CDR3 nucleotides read TGTGCCAGCAGCTCCCCGCGGGGGGAGCGCGAGAACACCGGGGAGCTGTTTTTT. This sequence encodes CASSSPRGERENTGELFF. The chain couples TRBV7-3 to TRBJ2-2, with 8 bases identical to TRBD2. Germline CDR1 reads SGHTA; CDR2 reads FQGTGA. This CDR3 spans 18 amino acids. Trimming at V came to 4 bases and at J to 1 base, leaving 11 bases not matched to a gene.

Many counts were recorded for this clonotype. This rearrangement joins TRBV29-1 to TRBJ1-1, with unresolved D. V lost 5 bases and J 4 bases, leaving 8 bases between the germline ends. This CDR3 is built from 11 residues. Germline values: CDR1 SQVTM, CDR2 ANQGSEA. CDR3: CSVPQSTEAFF. CDR3 bases: TGCAGCGTTCCACAGTCCACTGAAGCTTTCTTT.

The CDR3 DNA follows: TGCAGTGCTAGAGTTAGGGGTCAGGACTATGGCTACACCTTC. Protein product: CSARVRGQDYGYTF. The rearrangement uses TRBV20-1 and TRBJ1-2; D is perhaps TRBD1 (5 bases). V was trimmed by 1 base and J by 3 bases, leaving 12 bases between them. The germline CDR1 and CDR2 sequences are DFQATT and SNEGSKA (reference sequence). There are 14 residues in the CDR3.

The V call is TRBV4-1, the J call TRBJ2-1; D possibly corresponds to TRBD2 (5 bases). Trimming cost V 0 bases and J 0 bases, with 9 bases left between them. The CDR3 contains 16 residues. Germline V gene lookup returns CDR1 MGHRA and CDR2 YSYEKL. CDR3 bases: TGCGCCAGCAGCCAAGATGGCGAGGGCTCCTACAATGAGCAGTTCTTC. This translates into CASSQDGEGSYNEQFF.

This clonotype was seen only a few times. The chain has TRBV5-1 and TRBJ2-1; possible D gene TRBD1, 6 bases. Trimming cost V 3 bases and J 0 bases, with 16 bases left between them. CDR1 and CDR2 (germline): SGHRS, YFSETQ. The CDR3 runs 17 residues. CDR3 DNA sequence: TGCGCCAGCAGCTCCGTAGACCAGGGGAGCTCCTACAATGAGCAGTTCTTC. Amino acids: CASSSVDQGSSYNEQFF.

The chain is built from TRBV5-1 and TRBJ1-1; D may be TRBD1 (5 bases). In germline, CDR1 is SGHRS, CDR2 YFSETQ. The CDR3 extends over 12 amino acids. V was shortened by 4 bases and J by 10 bases, with 14 bases between the two germline ends. The CDR3 nucleotides are TGCGCCAGCAGCGGGGAAACAGGACGAGCTTTCTTT. Protein sequence: CASSGETGRAFF.

In this sample, this clonotype turned up a few times. The chain employs TRBV6-5 and TRBJ2-5, with D perhaps matching TRBD1 or TRBD2 (5 bases each). The CDR3 has 16 amino acids. V lost 2 bases and J lost 2, with 15 bases in between. Germline V lookup: CDR1 MNHEY, CDR2 SVGAGI. In nucleotides, the CDR3 is TGTGCCAGCAGTTACAGAGGGGCCATTTCTCAAGAGACCCAGTACTTC. Its protein is CASSYRGAISQETQYF.

V usage is TRBV6-2 or TRBV6-3 and J usage is TRBJ2-1; tentatively, D is TRBD1 or TRBD2 (5 bases each). Germline assignment: CDR1 MNHEY and CDR2 SVGEGT. The CDR3 length is 12 residues. V shed 10 bases and J shed 7 bases, with 14 bases lying between them. CDR3 loop: CANPRDLNEQFF. CDR3 DNA sequence: TGTGCCAACCCCAGGGACCTAAATGAGCAGTTCTTC.

The chain carries TRBV7-6 and TRBJ2-7, with D maybe TRBD1 (6 bases). CDR1 is SGHVS and CDR2 is FNYEAQ in the germline V gene. The CDR3 has 15 amino acids. V lost 1 base and J 3 bases, leaving 13 bases between the germline ends. The CDR3 nucleotides read TGTGCCAGCAGCTTAGTGGGACAAGACAACTACGAGCAGTACTTC. It encodes CASSLVGQDNYEQYF.

The chain carries TRBV7-6 and TRBJ2-2, with 8 bases aligning to TRBD2. The germline gives CDR1 SGHVS, CDR2 FNYEAQ. After removal of 1 base from V and 2 bases from J, the junction contained 9 bases not matched to a gene. This CDR3 contains 18 residues. The CDR3 DNA follows: TGTGCCAGCAGCTTAGACCCTCTGGCGGGGGGTAACACCGGGGAGCTGTTTTTT. Translating it yields CASSLDPLAGGNTGELFF. Full variable domain (remainder filled in from reference TRBV7-6 and TRBJ2-2): GAGVSQSPRYKVTKRGQDVALRCDPISGHVSLYWYRQALGQGPEFLTYFNYEAQQDKSGLPNDRFSAERPEGSISTLTIQRTEQRDSAMYRCASSLDPLAGGNTGELFFGEGSRLTVL.

The chain employs TRBV24-1 and TRBJ1-1; 8 nucleotides align to TRBD1. V lost 3 bases, J lost 1 base, and 15 bases stayed unmatched. The CDR3 spans 19 residues. Germline V gene data show CDR1 as KGHDR and CDR2 as SFDVKD. The CDR3 spells CATSDQWGGQVNRNTEAFF. In DNA, the CDR3 is TGTGCCACCAGTGATCAATGGGGGGGACAGGTGAACCGGAACACTGAAGCTTTCTTT.

This clonotype was picked up a small number of times. The chain employs TRBV5-1 and TRBJ1-5; weak D call: TRBD1 (5 bases). V gave up 2 bases and J gave up 5 bases, with 8 bases separating them. Germline V gene sequence: CDR1 SGHRS, CDR2 YFSETQ. CDR3 size: 13 residues. The CDR3 DNA is TGCGCCAGCAGCTTTTCGGGGGATCAGCCCCAGCATTTT. Translated: CASSFSGDQPQHF.

The J gene is TRBJ1-1, the V gene TRBV2, with TRBD1 as a possible D gene (5 bases). The CDR3 contains 13 residues. V was cut by 7 bases and J by 4 bases, with 13 bases left in between. CDR1 and CDR2 from the germline V gene are SNHLY and FYNNEI. Written as DNA, the CDR3 is TGTGCCAGCATAGCACAAAGGGGCACTGAAGCTTTCTTT. As protein: CASIAQRGTEAFF.

This chain connects TRBV5-1 to TRBJ2-1; 11 nucleotides align to TRBD2. Germline CDR1 SGHRS, CDR2 YFSETQ. The CDR3 is 14 amino acids. The V and J ends lost 2 bases and 8 bases, in that order; junction bases with no gene match: 3. The CDR3 is CASSFSGGADEQFF. CDR3 nucleotide sequence: TGCGCCAGCAGCTTTAGCGGGGGGGCCGATGAGCAGTTCTTC.

The CDR3 sequence: CASLWGTGQYNNEQFF. The CDR3 bases are TGTGCCAGCCTATGGGGAACGGGACAGTACAACAATGAGCAGTTCTTC. V is TRBV12-3 or TRBV12-4 and J is TRBJ2-1, with TRBD1 identical over 7 bases. CDR3 length equals 16 residues. Trimming removed 8 bases from V and 5 bases from J; junction bases left unmatched: 15.

This clonotype was observed a handful of times. The chain has TRBV5-5 and TRBJ2-5; D call uncertain. The CDR3 runs to 16 residues. From germline, CDR1 is SGHKS and CDR2 YYEKEE (reference sequence). The V and J ends lost 1 base and 3 bases respectively, with 16 bases between them. The CDR3 DNA reads as TGTGCCAGCAGCTTGCGGCCAGTGCAGCGTGAAGAGACCCAGTACTTC. It encodes CASSLRPVQREETQYF.

The gene calls are TRBV7-2 and TRBJ1-1; no clear D. The CDR3 spans 14 residues. CDR1 and CDR2 (germline): SGHTA, FQGNSA. V was shortened by 2 bases and J by 4 bases, with 11 bases between the two germline ends. The CDR3 region is CASSLREGSTEAFF. For the CDR3, the DNA is TGTGCCAGCAGCTTAAGGGAGGGTAGCACTGAAGCTTTCTTT.

For the CDR3, the DNA is TGTGCCAGCAGCTTACGGTCCACCGCAACTAATGAAAAACTGTTTTTT. It encodes CASSLRSTATNEKLFF. The V gene is TRBV7-9, the J gene TRBJ1-4, with D unclear. Germline V CDR1 and CDR2: SEHNR, FQNEAQ (reference sequence). Trimming shortened V by 2 bases and J by 0 bases, and 10 bases separated the two germline ends. The CDR3 totals 16 residues. Supplemented by reference TRBV7-9 and TRBJ1-4, the full variable domain reads DTGVSQNPRHKITKRGQNVTFRCDPISEHNRLYWYRQTLGQGPEFLTYFQNEAQLEKSRLLSDRFSAERPKGSFSTLEIQRTEQGDSAMYLCASSLRSTATNEKLFFGSGTQLSVL.

At least ten counts were recorded for this clonotype. The chain has TRBV3-1 and TRBJ2-7, with 7 bases identical to TRBD1. V was pared by 4 bases and J by 2 bases, with 8 bases of the junction left unmatched. Germline CDR1 reads LGHDT; CDR2 reads YNNKEL (reference sequence). The length of the CDR3 is 15 residues. The CDR3 DNA reads TGTGCCAGCAGCCCTTGGCCCGGGACAGCCTACGAGCAGTACTTC. It translates to CASSPWPGTAYEQYF.

This chain joins TRBV5-1 and TRBJ2-1, with 7 nucleotides matching TRBD1. CDR3 length: 14 amino acids. From germline, CDR1 is SGHRS and CDR2 YFSETQ. With V trimmed by 2 bases and J by 4 bases, 3 bases remained unmatched. CDR3 region: CASSFRDRYNEQFF. Here the CDR3 DNA reads TGCGCCAGCAGCTTTCGGGACAGATACAATGAGCAGTTCTTC.